A single sample gave rise to the 28 T cell receptor beta chains below, sequenced in a study of radiation and T cells in renal cell carcinoma. Clones were sequenced by immunoSEQ multiplex PCR, and TCRdb holds only the in-frame ones, with some missing. The sample consists of over 85,000 clones, around four fifths of them appearing once. The time point: blood 4 weeks post-SBRT, at nephrectomy. Treatment described: 15 Gy SBRT to primary tumor, nephrectomy 4 weeks later. The source material was blood, sampled from a patient whose treatment included radiotherapy and nephrectomy. The receptors here all came from a man aged 50-59 years with renal cell carcinoma.

There are a few counts of this clone. The V call is TRBV6-6, the J call TRBJ1-1; tentatively, D is TRBD1 (6 bases). The CDR3 consists of 13 residues. V was cut by 5 bases and J by 1 base, with 8 bases left in between. Germline V gene data show CDR1 as MNHNY and CDR2 as SVGAGI (reference sequence). The CDR3 DNA reads TGTGCCAGCAGTACGACAGGGAACACTGAAGCTTTCTTT. Amino acids: CASSTTGNTEAFF.

The chain links TRBV7-7 to TRBJ2-5, with 7 bases that match TRBD2. The germline V gene has CDR1 SSHAT and CDR2 FNYEAQ (reference sequence). CDR3 length: 14 amino acids. CDR3 DNA sequence: TGTGCTGCGAATTTACGGGGGGACCGAGAGACCCAGTACTTC. Translating it yields CAANLRGDRETQYF.

DNA of the CDR3: TGCGCCAGCAGCTTGGATGCAAGCTCCTACGAGCAGTACTTC. Amino acid sequence: CASSLDASSYEQYF. The V gene is TRBV5-1, the J gene TRBJ2-7; no reliable D call. Trimming took off 0 bases at V and 0 bases at J, with 7 bases between the two ends. Germline V gives CDR1 SGHRS, CDR2 YFSETQ. This CDR3 spans 14 amino acids.

The V and J genes are TRBV4-3 and TRBJ1-5; D is ambiguous. The CDR3 length is 15 residues. V dropped 0 bases and J dropped 7 bases, with 13 bases sitting between them. Germline assignment: CDR1 LGHNA and CDR2 YSLEER. CDR3 nucleotide sequence: TGCGCCAGCAGCCAAGATAGGGTAGGTCGCCAGCCCCAGCATTTT. The encoded protein is CASSQDRVGRQPQHF.

The V call is TRBV7-6, the J call TRBJ2-2; the match to TRBD1 covers 9 bases. The junction had 4 bases not matched to a gene; V was cut back by 1 base and J by 4 bases. CDR3 length equals 16 residues. Germline CDR1 is SGHVS and CDR2 is FNYEAQ. The CDR3 protein is CASSLGQGVSTGELFF. Written as DNA, the CDR3 is TGTGCCAGCAGCTTAGGACAGGGGGTTAGCACCGGGGAGCTGTTTTTT.

This clone was counted once. The V call is TRBV6-5, the J call TRBJ2-1; D remains ambiguous. The germline CDR1 and CDR2 sequences are MNHEY and SVGAGI. There are 14 residues in the CDR3. V lost 2 bases to trimming and J lost 7 bases, with 12 bases between them. The CDR3 reads CASSYDPSGNEQFF. The CDR3 nucleotides are TGTGCCAGCAGTTACGACCCCTCCGGGAATGAGCAGTTCTTC.

The V and J genes are TRBV2 and TRBJ1-3; no reliable D call. V dropped 5 bases and J dropped 0 bases, with 5 bases sitting between them. This CDR3 has 13 amino acids. CDR1 is SNHLY, CDR2 FYNNEI, per germline. CDR3 sequence: CASSTNSGNTIYF. CDR3 in DNA: TGTGCCAGCAGTACGAACTCTGGAAACACCATATATTTT.

V gene TRBV5-1 combines with J gene TRBJ2-3; D is perhaps TRBD2 (6 bases). The germline V gene has CDR1 SGHRS and CDR2 YFSETQ. Trimming stripped 1 base from V and 3 bases from J, with 12 bases between. The CDR3 runs to 15 residues. DNA for the CDR3: TGCGCCAGCAGCTTGTTGACCGGGACTACAGATACGCAGTATTTT. As protein: CASSLLTGTTDTQYF.

The CDR3 DNA reads TGTGCCAGCAGCCAAGTTCTGGACTCGCCTGAAGCTTTCTTT. Encoded protein: CASSQVLDSPEAFF. The V call is TRBV14, the J call TRBJ1-1; D is unresolved. The CDR3 spans 14 residues. CDR1 and CDR2 (germline): SGHDN, FVKESK. Between the trimmed V and J ends, which lost 1 base and 6 bases, there was a span of 12 bases. The whole variable domain, filled in from reference TRBV14 and TRBJ1-1, reads EAGVTQFPSHSVIEKGQTVTLRCDPISGHDNLYWYRRVMGKEIKFLLHFVKESKQDESGMPNNRFLAERTGGTYSTLKVQPAELEDSGVYFCASSQVLDSPEAFFGQGTRLTVV.

This chain joins TRBV5-1 and TRBJ1-6, with 8 bases matching TRBD1. CDR3 size: 14 residues. CDR1 is SGHRS, CDR2 YFSETQ, per germline. J was trimmed by 9 bases and V by 0 bases; bases with no gene match: 2. Here the CDR3 DNA reads TGCGCCAGCAGCTTGGACAGGGGGAGTTCACCCCTCCACTTT. Translation gives CASSLDRGSSPLHF. The full variable domain, its missing parts supplied by reference TRBV5-1 and TRBJ1-6, is KAGVTQTPRYLIKTRGQQVTLSCSPISGHRSVSWYQQTPGQGLQFLFEYFSETQRNKGNFPGRFSGRQFSNSRSEMNVSTLELGDSALYLCASSLDRGSSPLHFGNGTRLTVT.

This clone was observed a handful of times. The chain couples TRBV12-5 to TRBJ1-1, with D unresolved. Germline V CDR1 and CDR2: LGHNT, FRNRAP. V lost 0 bases to trimming and J lost 0 bases, with 11 bases between them. This CDR3 spans 16 amino acids. CDR3 region: CASGLVSGSMNTEAFF. The CDR3, as DNA: TGTGCTAGTGGTTTGGTTTCGGGCAGTATGAACACTGAAGCTTTCTTT.

This chain's CDR3 is CASSSSGTESDTQYF. CDR3 DNA sequence: TGTGCCAGCAGCTCCTCGGGGACCGAGTCGGATACGCAGTATTTT. This chain uses TRBV2 with TRBJ2-3; D is tentatively TRBD1 or TRBD2 (5 bases each). Germline CDR1 is SNHLY and CDR2 is FYNNEI. The CDR3 is 15 amino acids. The V and J ends lost 6 bases and 6 bases respectively, with 19 bases between them.

The V and J genes are TRBV6-6 and TRBJ1-1, with D perhaps TRBD1 (6 bases). The germline V and J ends were trimmed by 2 bases and 5 bases, with 9 bases remaining between them. This CDR3 is 13 amino acids long. Germline-derived CDR1 and CDR2 are MNHNY and SVGAGI (reference sequence). CDR3 coding DNA: TGTGCCAGCAGTTACAAGGGGGGGACTGAAGCTTTCTTT. Translating gives CASSYKGGTEAFF.

The V call is TRBV6-5, the J call TRBJ1-2, with D maybe TRBD1 (6 bases). This CDR3 is 14 amino acids long. Trimming shortened V by 5 bases and J by 0 bases, and 10 bases separated the two germline ends. In germline, CDR1 is MNHEY, CDR2 SVGAGI. The CDR3 DNA reads TGTGCCAGCAGTCCCGGACAGACTAACTATGGCTACACCTTC. It specifies CASSPGQTNYGYTF.

The V gene is TRBV4-1, the J gene TRBJ2-1; D tentatively reads TRBD1 or TRBD2 (5 bases each). CDR1 is MGHRA, CDR2 YSYEKL, per germline. This CDR3 is built from 16 residues. The V end lost 0 bases, the J end lost 8 bases, and 17 bases lay between the germline ends. CDR3 residues: CASSQEGEIVWDEQFF. CDR3 DNA sequence: TGCGCCAGCAGCCAAGAGGGGGAAATTGTTTGGGATGAGCAGTTCTTC.

Worth noting for this clone: A read error may produce the germline difference seen at one junction end. The chain joins TRBV30 to TRBJ1-2; maybe TRBD1 (5 bases). From germline, CDR1 is GTSNPN and CDR2 SVGIG (reference sequence). CDR3 length: 17 amino acids. The CDR3 spells CAWSATFPGQGNYGHTF. CDR3 coding DNA: TGTGCCTGGAGCGCGACCTTTCCCGGGCAGGGTAACTATGGCCACACCTTC.

The chain carries TRBV7-2 and TRBJ2-3; TRBD2 agrees at 8 bases. The V gene end was trimmed by 5 bases and the J gene end by 2 bases; junction bases not matched to a gene: 15. This CDR3 contains 18 residues. Per germline, CDR1 SGHTA and CDR2 FQGNSA. Here the CDR3 reads CASSPGRSGGINTDTQYF. The CDR3, as DNA: TGTGCCAGCAGCCCTGGTAGAAGCGGGGGAATTAACACAGATACGCAGTATTTT.

This clone has only a few counts. J is TRBJ1-1 and V is TRBV7-9, with no clear D. Germline-derived CDR1 and CDR2 are SEHNR and FQNEAQ (reference sequence). The V end was cut by 1 base, the J end by 7 bases, with 7 bases between. CDR3 size: 12 residues. CDR3 in amino acids: CASSLGHLEAFF. The CDR3 bases are TGTGCCAGCAGCTTAGGGCACCTTGAAGCTTTCTTT. Filled out from reference TRBV7-9 and TRBJ1-1, the complete variable domain reads DTGVSQNPRHKITKRGQNVTFRCDPISEHNRLYWYRQTLGQGPEFLTYFQNEAQLEKSRLLSDRFSAERPKGSFSTLEIQRTEQGDSAMYLCASSLGHLEAFFGQGTRLTVV.

The chain carries TRBV5-1 and TRBJ2-7, with TRBD2 identical over 11 bases. This CDR3 spans 16 amino acids. The ends lost 4 bases at V and 0 bases at J; junction bases unmatched: 6. CDR1 and CDR2 from the germline V gene are SGHRS and YFSETQ. In DNA form, the CDR3 reads TGCGCCAGCAGCGGAGGGACTAGCGGTAGCTCCTACGAGCAGTACTTC. It codes for CASSGGTSGSSYEQYF.

This chain joins TRBV7-3 and TRBJ2-1; 9 nucleotides agree with TRBD1. V shed 4 bases, J shed 8 bases, and the junction held 9 bases outside the gene matches. Germline-derived CDR1 and CDR2 are SGHTA and FQGTGA. CDR3 length: 15 amino acids. The CDR3 DNA reads TGTGCCAGCAGCTCACAGGGGGCAGAGAGCGATGAGCAGTTCTTC. Encoded protein: CASSSQGAESDEQFF. Drawing the rest from reference TRBV7-3 and TRBJ2-1, the complete variable domain is GAGVSQTPSNKVTEKGKYVELRCDPISGHTALYWYRQSLGQGPEFLIYFQGTGAADDSGLPNDRFFAVRPEGSVSTLKIQRTERGDSAVYLCASSSQGAESDEQFFGPGTRLTVL.

The chain employs TRBV15 and TRBJ2-5; D possibly matches TRBD1 or TRBD2 (6 bases each). The germline gives CDR1 LNHNV, CDR2 YYDKDF (reference sequence). V dropped 6 bases and J dropped 4 bases, with 15 bases sitting between them. The CDR3 consists of 14 residues. The CDR3 DNA reads TGTGCCACCAGGTACTTCAGGGGAGGAGAGACCCAGTACTTC. It translates to CATRYFRGGETQYF.

This chain joins TRBV11-3 and TRBJ2-3, with 13 bases fitting TRBD2. J gave up 0 bases and V 3 bases, and 0 bases lay outside the gene matches. Germline CDR1 and CDR2: SGHNT and YENEEA. The CDR3 extends over 16 amino acids. As DNA, the CDR3 is TGTGCCAGCAGCTTGGGACTAGCGGGGAGCACAGATACGCAGTATTTT. It is translated as CASSLGLAGSTDTQYF.

The rearrangement uses TRBV28 and TRBJ2-7; D unresolved. Germline V lookup: CDR1 MDHEN, CDR2 SYDVKM. Trimming removed 6 bases at V and 2 bases at J, with 8 bases between. The CDR3 is made up of 12 amino acids. The CDR3, as DNA: TGTGCCAGCAGCCTAACAACCTACGAGCAGTACTTC. It translates to CASSLTTYEQYF. Looking up the rest from reference TRBV28 and TRBJ2-7 gives the full variable domain: DVKVTQSSRYLVKRTGEKVFLECVQDMDHENMFWYRQDPGLGLRLIYFSYDVKMKEKGDIPEGYSVSREKKERFSLILESASTNQTSMYLCASSLTTYEQYFGPGTRLTVT.

The chain is built from TRBV6-5 and TRBJ2-7; 8 positions agree with TRBD2. The CDR3 consists of 15 residues. Germline-derived CDR1 and CDR2 are MNHEY and SVGAGI. Unmatched junction bases numbered 11, after V lost 7 bases and J lost 3 bases. The CDR3 loop is CASTPGGGQFYEQYF. The DNA of the CDR3 is TGTGCCAGCACTCCCGGGGGGGGGCAGTTCTACGAGCAGTACTTC.

V gene TRBV29-1 combines with J gene TRBJ2-7; D ambiguous. The V gene's germline CDR1 is SQVTM and CDR2 ANQGSEA. The CDR3 spans 11 residues. V gave up 4 bases and J gave up 3 bases, with 7 bases separating them. This CDR3 reads CSVGNSYEQYF. CDR3 DNA sequence: TGCAGCGTTGGGAACAGCTACGAGCAGTACTTC.

The chain is built from TRBV6-5 and TRBJ2-7, with 8 bases identical to TRBD1. V dropped 0 bases and J dropped 3; count of bases not matched to a gene: 4. Germline values: CDR1 MNHEY, CDR2 SVGAGI. This CDR3 has 15 amino acids. This CDR3 reads CASSYSFGQGYEQYF. The CDR3 DNA sequence: TGTGCCAGCAGTTACTCATTCGGACAGGGCTACGAGCAGTACTTC.

The CDR3 protein is CASSSEAGVGEQYF. CDR3 sequence (DNA): TGTGCCAGCAGTTCCGAAGCGGGGGTAGGCGAGCAGTACTTC. V usage is TRBV6-5 and J usage is TRBJ2-7, with TRBD2 matching over 8 bases. The CDR3 is 14 residues long. V gave up 4 bases and J gave up 6 bases; unmatched junction bases: 8. CDR1 and CDR2 (germline): MNHEY, SVGAGI.

The chain combines TRBV19 with TRBJ1-4; D may be TRBD1 (5 bases). Per germline, CDR1 LNHDA and CDR2 SQIVND (reference sequence). Trimming cost V 6 bases and J 7 bases, with 12 bases left between them. The CDR3 is made up of 13 amino acids. This CDR3 reads CASRTEDSEKLFF. Here the CDR3 DNA reads TGTGCCAGTAGGACAGAGGATTCTGAAAAACTGTTTTTT.